This T cell receptor (beta chain) was recovered during a study of blood T cell repertoires in COVID-19 (TCRdb year 2020). For the study in its entirety: Samples from collaborators originated in the United States, Italy and Spain and spanned both the acute and convalescent phases of COVID-19. Deeply sampled blood TCRbeta repertoires from subjects exposed to, actively infected with, or recovered from COVID-19 were included in the dataset. Samples came from the ongoing ImmuneRACE study (first 160 participants) plus 1,254 subjects from 6 global collaborators. HLA class I and class II types, where available, came from metadata supplied by the sample provider rather than from assay-based typing. The prospective study material was composed of cDNA or gDNA derived from T cells, B-cell-depleted T cells, or PBMCs. A de-identified subject ID, COVID-19 status, age in years and sex were almost always included in the sample metadata. The repertoires were made available in a free public database intended to serve as a resource for research on the immune response to SARS-CoV-2.

Beyond this particular receptor, the publication reports: How much clinical and demographic metadata was included differed by source and by participant, and the metadata was provided uncurated.

In Seattle, one collaborating source enrolled patients while the infection was active and tracked those patients longitudinally over the course of disease. Whole blood was collected in K2EDTA tubes by collaborating institutions according to the institutions' own protocols. Collaborator samples were shipped for TCRbeta analysis as frozen whole blood, isolated PBMCs, or DNA extracted from either sample type. Regarding this clone: Its antigen specificity is not known. No much larger clone exists at a distance of one base, and base qualities are not known.

Germline trimming: 5 bases from V, 4 bases from J; junction bases outside gene matches: 3. CDR3 length: 15 amino acids, cysteine to phenylalanine. The sequence is cut down to CDR3 DNA, 45 bases in frame from base 1. CDR1 and CDR2 are drawn from the germline V gene: SGHTA, FQGNSA. TCRbeta CDR3 regions were amplified from genomic DNA using the immunoSEQ Assay, a bias-controlled multiplex PCR. Regarding the original processing steps: Within the assay, amplification of reference gene primers was used to estimate how many nucleated cells each sample contained. Sequence reads were collapsed and filtered to measure the absolute abundance of every unique TCRbeta CDR3 rearrangement. For each sample, productive Simpson clonality was calculated as the square root of Simpson's diversity index across productive rearrangements. TCRdb holds this immuneACCESS table with in-frame rearrangements only. Some clones are missing; in checked studies, unresolved V genes explain under half, and the rest has no known cause. V and J calls and clone size are copied from that table; D and trimming were computed from the DNA. The sample data list approximately 300,000 clones, and around 90% of these were observed just once. Of the sample, about 7% falls within the top ten clones.

Sequencing was done on a sample of peripheral blood. In this chain, TRBV7-2 is recombined with TRBJ1-3, and 12 bases in between align with TRBD1. The sequence derives from a woman aged 25 to 45 with COVID-19, enrolled during active disease. The bases read TGTGCCAGCAGCGTGGGACAGGGGGCGGGAAACACCATATATTTT. Its protein product is CASSVGQGAGNTIYF.